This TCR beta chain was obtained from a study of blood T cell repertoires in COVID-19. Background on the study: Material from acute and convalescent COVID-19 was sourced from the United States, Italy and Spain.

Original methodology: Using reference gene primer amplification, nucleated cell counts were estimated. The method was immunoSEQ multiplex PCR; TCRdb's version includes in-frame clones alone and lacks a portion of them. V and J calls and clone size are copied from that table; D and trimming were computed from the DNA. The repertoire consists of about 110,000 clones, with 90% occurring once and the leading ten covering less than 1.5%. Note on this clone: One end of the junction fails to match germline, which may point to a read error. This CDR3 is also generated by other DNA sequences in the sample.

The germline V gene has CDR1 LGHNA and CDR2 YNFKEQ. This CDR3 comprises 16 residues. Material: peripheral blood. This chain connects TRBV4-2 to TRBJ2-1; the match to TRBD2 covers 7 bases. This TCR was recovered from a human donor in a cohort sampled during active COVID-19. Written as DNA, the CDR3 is TGTGCCAGCAGCCAAGATGGGTGGGAGGCGGGGGATGAGCAATTCTTC. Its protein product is CASSQDGWEAGDEQFF.